This TCR beta chain was identified in a study of cytomegalovirus exposure and HLA in healthy donors (dated by TCRdb to 2015 to 2018). For the wider study: An earlier analysis of some 550 of the donors reported 250 to 350 Gb of sequence data and 100 million to 140 million unique TCR beta sequences from some 180 million T cells. In an earlier analysis of a few hundred of the donors, high-throughput TCR beta sequencing was used to judge whether each TCR beta V gene segment behaved as functional or pseudogenic. The study combined high-throughput TCR immunosequencing, statistical association of individual TCRs with disease status, and machine learning to predict cytomegalovirus infection status. A later genetic analysis took genome-wide SNP genotypes for about 65% of the roughly 670 donors and used that subset as a discovery cohort. Among a few hundred genotyped donors of the cohort, an average of around 240,000 unique TCR beta nucleotide sequences were sequenced per donor, approximately 20% of them non-productive. Because of strong linkage in the cohort, roughly five DR-DQ haplotypes were treated as single units for association and clustering. Typing coverage differed by locus: A, B, C, DRB1 and DQB1 were typed in about 620-640 donors, DQA1 in 500 to 550, DPA1 in 600 to 610, and DPB1 in around 440. Besides the first cohort of 500 to 700 subjects, a separate validation cohort made up of about 120 different subjects was used. Class I and class II HLA loci were covered by the typing at four-digit resolution. Rather than using new phenotypic data, the later analysis identified candidate immune exposures from TCR beta sequences and from how often those sequences occurred across donors. The study used immunosequencing to profile the T cell repertoires of around 600 subjects and linked those repertoires to cytomegalovirus serostatus. A later analysis re-examined previously published TCR beta repertoires from roughly 720 donors and added high-resolution HLA genotyping to investigate patterns of TCR occurrence. All discovery cohort repertoires had been generated using a single sequencing platform. The aim of the study was to test whether cataloging public T cell receptors could identify signatures of past pathogen exposure. Among the roughly 400 genotyped donors, approximately 77% belonged to the genetic ancestry cluster associated with self-reported Caucasian donors. Alongside the repertoire data, information on donor age, sex, ethnicity and CMV serostatus was compiled. Roughly 300 gigabases of sequencing data and around 85 million unique TCR sequences made up an early release that covered roughly 670 HLA-typed donors.

A remark on this clone: This receptor's antigen is unknown. It has no much larger one-base neighbor in the sample; base qualities were not kept.

Overall results and qualifications from the work: A further reported finding was that TCR beta sequences accurately predicted the HLA-A and HLA-B alleles for most subjects in the first cohort. Correlated functional status among segregating V segments might reflect linkage disequilibrium, but an unknown experimental factor could not be ruled out. A later genetic analysis reported fewer N-insertions in productive TCRs among donors in an Asian-associated ancestry cluster than the roughly 650-donor mean. The cohort was sequenced for TCR beta chains only, and without alpha or paired-chain data the features that could be detected were limited. The authors suggested that the approach could potentially be generalized to other disease states and immunological phenotypes. Several of the top co-occurrence clusters appeared to be linked to parvovirus B19, influenza, CMV and Epstein-Barr virus, according to a later analysis. Some IMGT-functional V segments, including TRBV6-2 and TRBV6-3, could not be told apart with the 87-base-pair reads, so those segments were excluded. Roughly uniform sequencing depth across donors was assumed in presence/absence analyses, although this assumption may not hold. A later analysis associated roughly 17,000 TCR beta sequences with specific HLA alleles at a false discovery rate of 0.05. A later genetic analysis associated a missense DCLRE1C variant with V-gene and J-gene trimming of TCR beta chains, and an independent cohort replicated the association. CMV serostatus was the only immune exposure information available for the cohort. A few of the identified cytomegalovirus-associated TCR beta chains were confirmed in vitro to be specific for cytomegalovirus antigens. While some public TCRs were present in many individuals, most TCR sequences turned up only very rarely across donors. A total of 150 to 200 TCR beta chains were listed by the study as associated with cytomegalovirus. HLA typing was unavailable for some donors at each locus, so association tests used only the typed subset. When HLA alleles, especially DR and DQ, strongly co-occurred, attributing TCR associations to individual alleles was difficult. In a later analysis, the rate of TCR association differed among HLA loci, with DRB1 alleles having the most associated TCRs and HLA-C alleles having the fewest. Because counts were too low, 15 to 20 rarely observed V segments, including chromosome 9 orphons, were excluded from the earlier analysis of 500 to 700 of the donors. Broadly in line with IMGT annotations, most TCR beta V segments showed up in productive rearrangements about 90% or about 30% of the time in an earlier analysis of 587 of the donors. The classifier was reported to diagnose cytomegalovirus status with high specificity and sensitivity in both the original cohort and the validation cohort. Compared with equally common non-associated chains, HLA-associated TCR beta chains in a later analysis were more clonally expanded and had lower generation probabilities. A later analysis found that most CMV-associated TCR beta chains appeared HLA-restricted, with HLA associations seemingly driven largely by CMV exposure. A cluster of highly shared sequence variants was judged likely to be a technical artifact of the sequencing pipeline.

In total, 666 healthy bone marrow donors made up the cohort. Cohort members were all nominally healthy when sampled, although unrecorded immune exposures were likely present. The donor tested CMV seronegative, placing the donor among the 300 to 400 seronegative members of the cohort. Every donor gave a peripheral blood sample, and the peripheral blood mononuclear cells from that sample were used for TCR beta sequencing. The Qiagen DNeasy Blood Extraction Kit was used to extract genomic DNA from the blood cell samples. Libraries were made using the immunoSEQ multiplex PCR assay. The multiplex PCR relied on a mix of 60 forward primers for TCR Vbeta segments and 13 reverse primers for TCR Jbeta segments. Amplification of the CDR3 region of rearranged TCR beta genes was performed with a multiplex PCR assay on genomic DNA. The amplified TCR beta libraries were sequenced on the Illumina HiSeq System as 87-base-pair reads. Processing in the source paper ran as follows. In a later analysis, tens of millions of unique TCR beta chains were counted across the 650 to 750 repertoires, and roughly 11 million of these chains were shared by at least two donors. A nearest-neighbor algorithm error-corrected the raw reads and collapsed the reads into unique sequences, merging closely related sequences to remove PCR and sequencing errors. To assign V, D and J gene segments, CDR3 sequences were aligned to IMGT reference sequences. For a sequence to be retained, a match of at least six nucleotides was required to both a V gene segment and a J gene segment. A rearrangement was called productive if the CDR3 had no stop codons and remained in frame with V and J, and every other rearrangement was called non-productive. Following IMGT convention, CDR3 was defined as the stretch from the second conserved V-encoded cysteine to the conserved J-encoded phenylalanine. In an earlier analysis of around 600 of the donors, sequences lacking an unambiguous match to a single V gene segment were excluded. An earlier analysis of a few hundred of the donors called V segments functional above 56.7% productive rearrangements and segregating when the between-donor standard deviation exceeded 5%. A statistical classification framework was built for diagnosing cytomegalovirus status from the catalog of TCR beta chain sequences. A later analysis assigned V and J genes by comparing TCR nucleotide sequences with IMGT/GENE-DB human TR gene sequences. The TCRdist pipeline was used in a later analysis to assign CDR3 sequences and most-parsimonious VDJ recombination scenarios. A later analysis defined each TCR beta chain by its CDR3 amino acid sequence plus V-gene family, and excluded reads lacking a unique V-gene family. As a way to deal with suspected cross-contamination and a sequencing artifact, a later analysis dropped hundreds of nucleotide sequences that were highly shared and had low generation probability. In a later analysis, a clonal expansion index was calculated for each public chain from normalized within-repertoire ranks of inferred template counts. In a later analysis, generation probabilities were computed with a VDJ recombination model fitted to out-of-frame rearrangements, and the resulting probabilities were checked against IGoR. In a later analysis, hypergeometric tests were used to score TCR-TCR, TCR-HLA and TCR-CMV co-occurrence, with a repertoire-size bias correction applied to TCR pairs. False discovery rates were estimated in a later analysis by permuting HLA or CMV assignments 20 times. In a later analysis, co-occurring TCRs were grouped with DBSCAN, and TCRdist sequence similarity was added when clustering was performed within HLA-allele-positive subsets. Repertoires with fewer than 30,000 or more than 120,000 public chains, plus five repertoires with anomalous nucleotide sharing, were excluded from co-occurrence clustering. The clones in this table, taken by TCRdb from immuneACCESS, are in-frame only. Not every clone is retained; where verified, under half of the shortfall comes from an unresolved V gene, and the cause of the rest is unknown. V, J and clone size are taken as reported in that table, and D and trimming were inferred from the DNA itself. This sample has under 200,000 clones in its table, and roughly 60% of those were observed once. Of the sample, over 2.5% is held by the ten largest clones.

A distance of 17 bases separates the germline ends of V and J, which lose 4 bases and 8 bases respectively. The CDR3, from cysteine to phenylalanine, totals 15 residues. CDR3 DNA is the only sequence kept; it has 45 bases, read in frame from the first base. As encoded in the germline V gene, CDR1 is SGHAT while CDR2 is FQNNGV. The sequencing sample was made of PBMCs. This sequence was found in a man in his forties in good health and CMV-seronegative. The chain is assembled from TRBV11-2 and TRBJ2-2; TRBD2 might be the D gene, on 6 matching bases. The CDR3 amino acid sequence is: CASSSTPGERGELFF. The base sequence is TGTGCCAGCAGCTCCACTCCGGGGGAGCGAGGGGAGCTGTTTTTT.